Presented here are 2 T cell receptor beta chains from one specimen sequenced in a study of CD8 T cells in ankylosing spondylitis. One entry per CDR3 protein results from TCRdb running MiXCR on the 5' RACE reads. The sample consists of 100,000 to 150,000 distinct CDR3 sequences, roughly an eighth of them appearing once. The material sequenced was blood, either unsorted or a sorted T cell fraction (not recorded which). Every receptor here comes from a female donor with ankylosing spondylitis or in good health (not recorded which).

The sample holds a few counts of this clonotype. The rearrangement links TRBV11-2 to TRBJ2-5; D is uncertain. CDR3 length: 14 amino acids. V lost 5 bases, J lost 2 bases, and 12 bases lay in between. In germline, CDR1 is SGHAT, CDR2 FQNNGV. CDR3 in amino acids: CASSVSGRQETQYF. DNA for the CDR3: TGTGCCAGCAGCGTGTCCGGGCGTCAAGAGACCCAGTACTTC.

This clonotype showed up many times. This chain connects TRBV30 to TRBJ1-3; the D is unclear. Trimming cost V 4 bases and J 0 bases, with 4 bases left between them. From germline, CDR1 is GTSNPN and CDR2 SVGIG (reference sequence). This CDR3 has 12 amino acids. The CDR3 nucleotides are TGTGCCTGGATATACTCTGGAAACACCATATATTTT. This gives the protein CAWIYSGNTIYF.